This TCR beta chain derives from a study of T cell repertoires in cytomegalovirus infection. Overall study: Indications came from public TCR beta signatures; they pointed to CMV infection and to a matching HLA type.

Study observations and caveats: Cumulated frequencies of public TCR beta families served to identify carriers of CMV plus the relevant HLA. Clonotype analysis showed dominance of the ex vivo response by HLA-C-restricted CMV-specific TCR beta clonotypes.

This clonotype came up many times. Its antigen is not known. Germline V gene data show CDR1 as SGHVS and CDR2 as FNYEAQ. V lost 5 bases, J lost 4 bases, and 4 bases stayed unmatched. CDR3 size: 15 residues. A single record per CDR3 protein comes from TCRdb applying MiXCR to the reads. The data show roughly 77,000 distinct CDR3 sequences, with 4% seen just once and roughly 22% held by the top ten. The chain recombines TRBV7-6 with TRBJ2-7; 14 bases line up with TRBD2. The receptor was derived from a human donor in good health (CMV status not recorded). Some clones in this sample may be carry-over from other donors' samples. The specimen was PBMCs. CDR3 nucleotides: TGTGCCAGCAGCCCGGGACTAGCGGGAGAATACGAGCAGTACTTC. It codes for CASSPGLAGEYEQYF. Variable domain in full (rest from reference TRBV7-6 and TRBJ2-7): GAGVSQSPRYKVTKRGQDVALRCDPISGHVSLYWYRQALGQGPEFLTYFNYEAQQDKSGLPNDRFSAERPEGSISTLTIQRTEQRDSAMYRCASSPGLAGEYEQYFGPGTRLTVT.